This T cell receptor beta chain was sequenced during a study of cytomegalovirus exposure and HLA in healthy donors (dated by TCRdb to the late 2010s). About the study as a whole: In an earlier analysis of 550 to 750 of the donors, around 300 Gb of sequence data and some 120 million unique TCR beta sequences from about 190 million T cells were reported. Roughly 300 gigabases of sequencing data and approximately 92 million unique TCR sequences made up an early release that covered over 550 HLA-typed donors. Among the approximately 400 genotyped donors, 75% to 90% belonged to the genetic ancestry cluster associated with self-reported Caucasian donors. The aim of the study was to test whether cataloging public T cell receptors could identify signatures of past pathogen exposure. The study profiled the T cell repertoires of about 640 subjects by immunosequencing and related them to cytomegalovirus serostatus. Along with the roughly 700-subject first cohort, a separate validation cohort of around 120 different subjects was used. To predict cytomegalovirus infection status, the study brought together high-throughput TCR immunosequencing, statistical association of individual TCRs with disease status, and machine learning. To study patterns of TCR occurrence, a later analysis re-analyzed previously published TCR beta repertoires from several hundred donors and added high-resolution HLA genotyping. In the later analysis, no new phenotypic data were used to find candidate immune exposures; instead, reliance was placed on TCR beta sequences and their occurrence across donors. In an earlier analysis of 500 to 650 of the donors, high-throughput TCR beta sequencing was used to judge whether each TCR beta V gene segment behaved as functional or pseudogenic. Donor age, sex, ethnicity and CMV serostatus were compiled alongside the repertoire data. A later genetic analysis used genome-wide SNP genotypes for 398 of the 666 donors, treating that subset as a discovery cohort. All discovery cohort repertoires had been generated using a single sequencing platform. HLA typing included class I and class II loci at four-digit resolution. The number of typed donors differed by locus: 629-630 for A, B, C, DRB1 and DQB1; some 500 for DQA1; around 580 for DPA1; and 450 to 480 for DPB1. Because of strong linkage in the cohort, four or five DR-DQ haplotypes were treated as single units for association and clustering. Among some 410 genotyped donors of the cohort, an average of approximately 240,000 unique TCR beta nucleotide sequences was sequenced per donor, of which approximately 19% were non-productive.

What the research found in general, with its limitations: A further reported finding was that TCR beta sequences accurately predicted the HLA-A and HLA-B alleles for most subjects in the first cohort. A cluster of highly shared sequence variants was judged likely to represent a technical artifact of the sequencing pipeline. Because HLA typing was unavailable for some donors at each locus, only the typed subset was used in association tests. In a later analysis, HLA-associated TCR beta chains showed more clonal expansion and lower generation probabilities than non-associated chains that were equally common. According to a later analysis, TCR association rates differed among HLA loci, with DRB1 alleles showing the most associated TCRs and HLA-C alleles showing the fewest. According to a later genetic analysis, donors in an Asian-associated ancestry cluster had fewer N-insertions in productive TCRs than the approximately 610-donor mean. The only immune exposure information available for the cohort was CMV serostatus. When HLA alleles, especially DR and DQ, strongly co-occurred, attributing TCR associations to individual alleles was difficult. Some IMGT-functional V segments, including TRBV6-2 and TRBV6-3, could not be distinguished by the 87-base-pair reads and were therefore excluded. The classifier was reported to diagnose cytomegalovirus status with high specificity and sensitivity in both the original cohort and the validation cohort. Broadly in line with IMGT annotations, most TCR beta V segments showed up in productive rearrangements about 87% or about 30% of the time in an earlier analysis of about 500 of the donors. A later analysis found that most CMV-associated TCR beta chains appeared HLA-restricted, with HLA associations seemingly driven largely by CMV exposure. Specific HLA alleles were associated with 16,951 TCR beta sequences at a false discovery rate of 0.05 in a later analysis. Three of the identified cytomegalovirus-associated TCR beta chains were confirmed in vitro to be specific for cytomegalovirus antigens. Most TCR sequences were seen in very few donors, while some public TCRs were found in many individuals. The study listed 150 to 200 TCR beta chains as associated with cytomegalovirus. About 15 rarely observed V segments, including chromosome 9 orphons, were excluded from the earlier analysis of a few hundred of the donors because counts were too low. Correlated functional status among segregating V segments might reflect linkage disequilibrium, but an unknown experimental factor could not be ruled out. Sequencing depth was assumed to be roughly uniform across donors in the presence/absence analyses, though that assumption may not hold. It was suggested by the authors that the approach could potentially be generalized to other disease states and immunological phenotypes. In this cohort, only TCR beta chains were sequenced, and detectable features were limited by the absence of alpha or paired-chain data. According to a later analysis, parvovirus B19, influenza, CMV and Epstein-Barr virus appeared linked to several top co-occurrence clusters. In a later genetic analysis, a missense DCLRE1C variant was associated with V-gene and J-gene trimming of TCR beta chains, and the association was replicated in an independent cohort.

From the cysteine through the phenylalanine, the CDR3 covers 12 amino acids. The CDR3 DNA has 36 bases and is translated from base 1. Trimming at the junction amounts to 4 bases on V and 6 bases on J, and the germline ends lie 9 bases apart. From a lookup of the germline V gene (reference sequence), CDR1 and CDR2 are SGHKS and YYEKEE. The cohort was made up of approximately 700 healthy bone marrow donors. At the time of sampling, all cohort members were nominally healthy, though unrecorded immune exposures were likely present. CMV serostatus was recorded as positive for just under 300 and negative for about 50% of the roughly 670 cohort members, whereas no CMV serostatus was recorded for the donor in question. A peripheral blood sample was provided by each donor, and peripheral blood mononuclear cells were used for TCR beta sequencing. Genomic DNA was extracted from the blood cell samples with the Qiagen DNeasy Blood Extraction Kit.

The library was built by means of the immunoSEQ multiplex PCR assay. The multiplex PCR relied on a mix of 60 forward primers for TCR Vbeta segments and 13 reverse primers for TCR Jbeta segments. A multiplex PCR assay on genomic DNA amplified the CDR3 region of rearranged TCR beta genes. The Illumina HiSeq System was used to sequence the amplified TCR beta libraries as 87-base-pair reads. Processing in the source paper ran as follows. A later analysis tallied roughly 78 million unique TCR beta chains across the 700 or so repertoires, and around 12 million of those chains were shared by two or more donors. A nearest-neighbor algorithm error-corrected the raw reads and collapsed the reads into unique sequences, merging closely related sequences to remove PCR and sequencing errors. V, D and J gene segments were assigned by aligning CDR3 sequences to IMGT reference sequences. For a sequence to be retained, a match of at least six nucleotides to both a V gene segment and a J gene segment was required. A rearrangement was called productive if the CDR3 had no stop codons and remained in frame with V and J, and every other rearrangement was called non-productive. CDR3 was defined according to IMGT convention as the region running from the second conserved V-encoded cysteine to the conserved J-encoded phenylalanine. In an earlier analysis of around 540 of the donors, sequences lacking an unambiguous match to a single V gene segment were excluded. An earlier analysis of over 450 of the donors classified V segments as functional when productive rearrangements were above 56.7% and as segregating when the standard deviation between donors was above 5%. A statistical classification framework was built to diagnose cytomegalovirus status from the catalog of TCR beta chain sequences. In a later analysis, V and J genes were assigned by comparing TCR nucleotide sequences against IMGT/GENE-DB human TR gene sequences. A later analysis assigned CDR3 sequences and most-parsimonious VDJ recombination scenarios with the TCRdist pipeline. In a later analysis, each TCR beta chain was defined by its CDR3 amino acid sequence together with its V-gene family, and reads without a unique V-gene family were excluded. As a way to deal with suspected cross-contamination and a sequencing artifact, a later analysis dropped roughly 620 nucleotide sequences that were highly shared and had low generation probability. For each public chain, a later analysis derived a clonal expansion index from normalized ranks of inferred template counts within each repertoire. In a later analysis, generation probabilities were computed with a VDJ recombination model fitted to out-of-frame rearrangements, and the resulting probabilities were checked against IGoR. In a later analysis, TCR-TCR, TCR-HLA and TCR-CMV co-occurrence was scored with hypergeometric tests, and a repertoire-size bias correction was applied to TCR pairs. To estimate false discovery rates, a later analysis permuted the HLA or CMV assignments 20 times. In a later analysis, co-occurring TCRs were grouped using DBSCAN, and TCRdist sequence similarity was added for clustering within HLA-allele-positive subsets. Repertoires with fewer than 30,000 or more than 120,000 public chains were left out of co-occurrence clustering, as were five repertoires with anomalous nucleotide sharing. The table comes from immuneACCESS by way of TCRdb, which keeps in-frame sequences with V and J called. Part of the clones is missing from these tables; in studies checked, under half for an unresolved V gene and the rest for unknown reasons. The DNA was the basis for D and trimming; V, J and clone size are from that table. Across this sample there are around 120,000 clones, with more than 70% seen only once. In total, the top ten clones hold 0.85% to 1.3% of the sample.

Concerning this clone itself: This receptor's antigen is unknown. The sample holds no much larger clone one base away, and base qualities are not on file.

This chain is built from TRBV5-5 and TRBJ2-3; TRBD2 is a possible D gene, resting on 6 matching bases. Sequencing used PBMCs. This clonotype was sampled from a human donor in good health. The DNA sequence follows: TGTGCCAGCAGCCGGGCGGGGGATACGCAGTATTTT. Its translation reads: CASSRAGDTQYF.